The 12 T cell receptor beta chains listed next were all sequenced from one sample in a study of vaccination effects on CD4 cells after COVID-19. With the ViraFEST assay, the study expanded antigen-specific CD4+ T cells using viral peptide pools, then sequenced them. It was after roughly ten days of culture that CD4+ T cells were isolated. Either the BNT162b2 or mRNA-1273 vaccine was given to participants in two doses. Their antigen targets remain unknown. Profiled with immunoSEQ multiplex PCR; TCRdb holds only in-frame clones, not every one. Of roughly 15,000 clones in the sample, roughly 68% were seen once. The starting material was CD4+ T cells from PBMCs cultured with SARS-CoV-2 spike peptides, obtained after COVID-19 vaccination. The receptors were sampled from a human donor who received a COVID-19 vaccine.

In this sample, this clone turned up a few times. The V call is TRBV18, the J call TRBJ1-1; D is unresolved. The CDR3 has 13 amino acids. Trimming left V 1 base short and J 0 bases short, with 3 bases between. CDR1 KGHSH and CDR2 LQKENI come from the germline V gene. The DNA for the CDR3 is TGTGCCAGCTCACCACTGATGAACACTGAAGCTTTCTTT. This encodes CASSPLMNTEAFF.

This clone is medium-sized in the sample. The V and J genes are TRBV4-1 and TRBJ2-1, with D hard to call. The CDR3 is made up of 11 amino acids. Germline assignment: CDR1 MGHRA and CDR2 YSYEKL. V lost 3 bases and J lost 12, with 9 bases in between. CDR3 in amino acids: CASSHTSPQFF. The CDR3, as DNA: TGCGCCAGCAGCCACACAAGTCCGCAGTTCTTC.

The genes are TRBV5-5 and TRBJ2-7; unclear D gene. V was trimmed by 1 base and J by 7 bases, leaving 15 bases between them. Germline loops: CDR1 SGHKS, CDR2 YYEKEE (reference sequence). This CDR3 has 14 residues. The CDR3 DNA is TGTGCCAGCAGCTTGACAGATGCTGTGGGAGAGCAGTACTTC. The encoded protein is CASSLTDAVGEQYF.

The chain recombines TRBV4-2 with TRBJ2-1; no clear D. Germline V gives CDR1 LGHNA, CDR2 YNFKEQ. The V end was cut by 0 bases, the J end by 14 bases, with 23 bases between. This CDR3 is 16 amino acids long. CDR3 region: CASSQDFSRVGSAEFF. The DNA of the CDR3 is TGTGCCAGCAGCCAAGATTTTAGCAGAGTGGGCTCCGCGGAGTTCTTC.

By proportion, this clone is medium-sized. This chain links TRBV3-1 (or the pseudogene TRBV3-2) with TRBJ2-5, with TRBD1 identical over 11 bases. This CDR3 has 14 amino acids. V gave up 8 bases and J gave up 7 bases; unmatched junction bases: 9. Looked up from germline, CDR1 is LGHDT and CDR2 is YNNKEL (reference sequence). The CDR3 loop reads CASGGTGGRGTQYF. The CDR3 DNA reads TGTGCCAGCGGTGGGACAGGGGGTAGGGGGACCCAGTACTTC.

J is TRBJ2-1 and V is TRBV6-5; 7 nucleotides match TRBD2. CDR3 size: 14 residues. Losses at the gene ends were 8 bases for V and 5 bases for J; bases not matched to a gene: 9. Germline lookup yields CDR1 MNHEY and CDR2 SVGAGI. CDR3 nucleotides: TGTGCCAGCGGTTGGCTAGCGGTGGACAATGAGCAGTTCTTC. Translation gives CASGWLAVDNEQFF.

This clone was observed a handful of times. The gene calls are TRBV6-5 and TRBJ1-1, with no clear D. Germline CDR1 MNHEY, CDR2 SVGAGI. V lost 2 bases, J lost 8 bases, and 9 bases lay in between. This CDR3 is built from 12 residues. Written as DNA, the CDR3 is TGTGCCAGCAGTTACAGTGGTAGGGAAGCTTTCTTT. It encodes CASSYSGREAFF.

The CDR3 DNA sequence: TGCGCCAGCGGCCGGGACAGGGGCTCCGATGAGCAGTACTTC. Residues: CASGRDRGSDEQYF. V and J are TRBV5-1 and TRBJ2-7; 10 bases map to TRBD1. V dropped 7 bases and J dropped 7; count of bases not matched to a gene: 11. The germline gives CDR1 SGHRS, CDR2 YFSETQ. This CDR3 comprises 14 residues.

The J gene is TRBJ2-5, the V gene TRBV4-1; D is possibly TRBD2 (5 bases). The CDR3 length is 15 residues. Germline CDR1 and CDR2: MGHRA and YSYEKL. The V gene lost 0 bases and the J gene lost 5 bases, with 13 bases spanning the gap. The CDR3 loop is CASSQDGSGKETQYF. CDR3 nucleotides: TGCGCCAGCAGCCAAGATGGGAGCGGAAAGGAGACCCAGTACTTC.

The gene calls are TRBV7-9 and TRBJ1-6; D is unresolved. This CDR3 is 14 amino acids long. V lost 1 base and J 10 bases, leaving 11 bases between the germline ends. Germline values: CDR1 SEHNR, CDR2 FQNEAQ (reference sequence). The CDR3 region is CASSLGTAGSPLHF. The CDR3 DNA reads TGTGCCAGCAGCTTAGGAACGGCTGGGTCACCCCTCCACTTT.

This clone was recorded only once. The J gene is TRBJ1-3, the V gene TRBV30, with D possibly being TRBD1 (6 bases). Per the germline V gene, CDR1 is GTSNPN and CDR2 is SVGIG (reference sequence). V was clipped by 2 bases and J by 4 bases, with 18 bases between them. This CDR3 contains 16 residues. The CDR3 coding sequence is TGTGCCTGGAGTCCCTCGCCCAGGGGAGGGGGAAACACCATATATTTT. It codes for CAWSPSPRGGGNTIYF.

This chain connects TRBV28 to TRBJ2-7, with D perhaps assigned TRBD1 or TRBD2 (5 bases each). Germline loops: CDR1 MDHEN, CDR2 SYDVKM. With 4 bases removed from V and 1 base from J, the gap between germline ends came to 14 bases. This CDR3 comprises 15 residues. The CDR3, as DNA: TGTGCCAGCAGTTCCCCGGGACGGAGGTCCTACGAGCAGTACTTC. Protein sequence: CASSSPGRRSYEQYF.